The T cell receptor beta chain described here comes from a study of T cells after yellow fever vaccination (dated by TCRdb to about 2019). Looking at the study overall: Staining for CD3, CD45RA, CCR7 and CD95 was used to sort memory subsets (EM, EMRA, CM and Tscm) on a BD FACS Aria III. To follow T-cell clones before and after primary and booster YFV17D yellow fever vaccination, bulk TCR alpha and beta repertoires were sequenced over time. The cohort comprised two healthy male donors, one aged 18 to 30 and one aged 30 to 39 years. Memory subsets were sorted on days 0, 15 and 45 and at 18 months following primary vaccination, and on days 0, 15 and 45 following the 30-year booster. The SMART-Seq v4 Ultra Low Input RNA kit was used to prepare libraries from fractions with low cell numbers. Blood was drawn at multiple timepoints before and after primary and secondary immunization, with bulk PBMC replicates and cell subsets isolated.

This specimen's treatment or condition label, interpreted: live attenuated yellow fever vaccine strain. A standard Ficoll-Paque protocol was used to isolate PBMCs from peripheral blood. For sorted memory subsets, RNA extraction was done with the RNeasy Micro Kit. V gives up 6 bases and J gives up 5 bases, and the segment between their germline ends measures 19 bases. Reading from cysteine to phenylalanine, the CDR3 counts 14 amino acids. CDR3 DNA only is kept here, 42 bases in frame from base 1. Taken from the germline V gene (reference sequence), the CDR1 and CDR2 loops are DFQATT and SNEGSKA. Many counts were recorded for this clonotype. Base qualities are not provided; no much larger clone lies one nucleotide away. The research as a whole found: On day 0, almost all vaccine-responding clonotypes were found to be below detection in the sorted memory subsets. A small share of clonotypes was detected in both CD4 and CD8 compartments, with the overlap likely arising from convergent recombination. Because the study included only a couple of donors, the extent to which the findings can be generalized is limited. The secondary T-cell response was weaker than the primary response but faster, peaking on day 5 instead of day 15. Because abundant contaminating clonotypes from the bulk population could be contained in FACS-sorted repertoires, computational filtering was required. After the booster, most of the clones that had expanded following primary vaccination were detected again (almost 98% of CD4 and roughly 88% of CD8), which suggests that memory was broadly maintained.

TCR cDNA was made using 5'RACE template switching, a step that added a universal primer site and unique molecular identifiers. Priming for cDNA synthesis came from both the TCR alpha and TCR beta constant segments. Libraries were amplified in two PCR steps, with sample barcodes and sequencing adapters added in the second step. Libraries were sequenced on Illumina HiSeq 2500 (2x100 bp) or NovaSeq (2x150 bp). The study's own analysis went as follows. MIGEC handled demultiplexing of reads and collapsing into UMI consensus sequences, while MiXCR performed V(D)J alignment. Vaccine-responding clonotypes were identified with edgeR using replicate PBMC samples, with FDR below 0.01 and a log2 fold change above 5 up to day 15 being required. Bulk clonotypes were assigned CD4 or CD8 identity according to which sequenced CD4 or CD8 repertoire held them at higher abundance. To estimate how each clone was distributed across memory phenotypes, clonotype frequencies in memory subsets were weighted by FACS-sorted cell numbers. TCRdb trimmed public reads at Q25 via fastp, called clones via MiXCR and kept in-frame beta chains. Records with the same CDR3 protein are collapsed into one entry carrying the most frequent genes and DNA. In this record, the V and J calls reflect TCRdb's handling and not the investigators' own analysis. A total of tens of thousands of distinct CDR3 sequences appear in this sample, 3.4% of them only once. About 0.98% of the sample is held by the ten biggest clonotypes.

Here the sequenced sample was PBMCs, either bulk or a sorted T-cell subset (CD4+, CD8+, memory, or dextramer-sorted; not recorded which), taken 35 to 50 days after the first yellow fever vaccination. The chain joins TRBV20-1 to TRBJ2-5, with a tentative D gene TRBD1 over 5 matching bases. The TCR sequence derives from a young man who received the YFV17D yellow fever vaccine. The nucleotide sequence is TGCAGTGCGAGTCCACCGACAGTCGGTGAGACCCAGTACTTC. Its translation is CSASPPTVGETQYF.